This T cell receptor beta chain was retrieved from a study of cytomegalovirus exposure and HLA in healthy donors. Study outcomes and limitations: There was a cluster of highly shared sequence variants that was likely a sequencing artifact. Further analysis was carried out later, and it showed several of the most significant clusters appearing linked to common viral pathogens. In a later analysis, TCR beta V- and J-gene trimming showed a link to a missense DCLRE1C variant. An analysis was carried out later, and it reportedly showed fewer N-insertions in an Asian-associated ancestry cluster than the roughly 670-donor mean.

Trimming took 4 bases from V and 12 from J; bases not matched to a gene: 8. The CDR3 loop spans 13 amino acids. Germline assignment: CDR1 SGHRS and CDR2 YFSETQ. Turning to this clone: Its specificity is unknown.

Both 60 Vbeta primers and 13 Jbeta primers went into the PCR. This table comes from immunoSEQ multiplex PCR, and its TCRdb copy is limited to in-frame clones, with some not included. The sample has some 200,000 clones. The rearrangement joins TRBV5-1 to TRBJ1-4, with TRBD1 identical over 8 bases. The source material was PBMCs. The TCR sequence derives from a girl under 10 years old in good health and CMV-seropositive. Here the CDR3 reads CASSPGTGTELFF. CDR3 nucleotides: TGCGCCAGCAGCCCGGGGACAGGCACAGAACTGTTTTTT.